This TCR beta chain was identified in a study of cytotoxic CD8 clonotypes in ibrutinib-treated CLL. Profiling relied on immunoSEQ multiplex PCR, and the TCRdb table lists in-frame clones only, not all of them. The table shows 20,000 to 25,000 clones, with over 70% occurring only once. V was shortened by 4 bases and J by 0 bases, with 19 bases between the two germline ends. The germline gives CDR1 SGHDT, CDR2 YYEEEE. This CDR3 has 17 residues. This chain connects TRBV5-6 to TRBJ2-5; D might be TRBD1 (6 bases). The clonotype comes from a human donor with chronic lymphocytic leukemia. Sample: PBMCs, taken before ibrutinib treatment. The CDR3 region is CASSRYRERLYQETQYF. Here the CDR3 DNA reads TGTGCCAGCAGCAGGTACAGGGAGAGATTATACCAAGAGACCCAGTACTTC.